What follows are 8 T cell receptor beta chains derived from one specimen sequenced in a study of T cells in localized non-small cell lung cancer. Sequencing used immunoSEQ multiplex PCR; TCRdb keeps in-frame clones, though not all of them. The data show about 62,000 clones, about four fifths seen once. The input for sequencing was PBMCs, taken before any cancer treatment. The receptors here all came from a man aged 40 to 75 with stage II lung adenocarcinoma.

J is TRBJ2-1 and V is TRBV7-8, with TRBD2 identical over 13 bases. The germline CDR1 and CDR2 sequences are SGHVS and FQNEAQ. The CDR3 extends over 15 amino acids. V was pared by 3 bases and J by 5 bases, with 1 base of the junction left unmatched. The DNA for the CDR3 is TGTGCCAGCAGCTTGGGACTAGCGGGAAACAATGAGCAGTTCTTC. This sequence encodes CASSLGLAGNNEQFF. The whole variable domain, filled in from reference TRBV7-8 and TRBJ2-1, reads GAGVSQSPRYKVAKRGQDVALRCDPISGHVSLFWYQQALGQGPEFLTYFQNEAQLDKSGLPSDRFFAERPEGSVSTLKIQRTQQEDSAVYLCASSLGLAGNNEQFFGPGTRLTVL.

The chain has TRBV6-1 and TRBJ2-7; 7 nucleotides line up with TRBD1. V lost 6 bases and J lost 4; bases outside the gene matches: 6. This CDR3 contains 13 residues. Germline V gene lookup returns CDR1 MNHNS and CDR2 SASEGT. The CDR3 protein is CASSQRGLYEQYF. The CDR3, as DNA: TGTGCCAGCAGCCAAAGGGGGCTGTACGAGCAGTACTTC.

The chain is built from TRBV7-9 and TRBJ1-1; D is perhaps TRBD1 (6 bases). The V gene lost 7 bases and the J gene lost 5 bases, with 17 bases spanning the gap. Germline CDR1 and CDR2: SEHNR and FQNEAQ (reference sequence). CDR3 length equals 14 residues. The DNA of the CDR3 is TGTGCCAGCACCCTCAGGGGCCGGGAAACTGAAGCTTTCTTT. This codes for CASTLRGRETEAFF.

The V and J genes are TRBV28 and TRBJ2-7, with D perhaps matching TRBD2 (7 bases). The CDR3 is 17 residues long. Looked up from germline, CDR1 is MDHEN and CDR2 is SYDVKM. V lost 3 bases to trimming and J lost 2 bases, with 20 bases between them. CDR3 sequence reads: CASSFQSRGRSTYEQYF. CDR3 nucleotides: TGTGCCAGCAGTTTCCAGTCGCGGGGGCGGTCTACCTACGAGCAGTACTTC.

The chain couples TRBV5-1 to TRBJ1-2, with TRBD1 as a possible D gene (5 bases). The V gene lost 0 bases and the J gene lost 4 bases, with 10 bases spanning the gap. Per germline, CDR1 SGHRS and CDR2 YFSETQ. The CDR3 totals 14 residues. The CDR3 is CASSLDTGTYGYTF. Here the CDR3 DNA reads TGCGCCAGCAGCTTGGATACGGGGACCTATGGCTACACCTTC.

The chain carries TRBV5-1 and TRBJ1-4; the D is unclear. The CDR3 is made up of 13 amino acids. V was cut by 4 bases and J by 5 bases, with 9 bases left in between. CDR1 and CDR2 from the germline V gene are SGHRS and YFSETQ. CDR3 bases: TGCGCCAGCAGCCCCGGAGGCAATGAAAAACTGTTTTTT. It yields the protein CASSPGGNEKLFF.

This clone was seen a single time. The chain has TRBV2 and TRBJ2-1; D not resolved. Germline V gene lookup returns CDR1 SNHLY and CDR2 FYNNEI. V dropped 6 bases and J dropped 8 bases, with 20 bases sitting between them. The CDR3 has 15 amino acids. CDR3 loop: CASRYTENPSYEQFF. The CDR3 nucleotides read TGTGCCAGCAGATATACCGAAAACCCCTCATATGAGCAGTTCTTC.

The CDR3 DNA is TGTGCCAGCAGCGCTCAGGGGAATCAGCCCCAGCATTTT. This encodes CASSAQGNQPQHF. The rearrangement links TRBV7-2 to TRBJ1-5; a possible D gene is TRBD1 (6 bases). Germline-derived CDR1 and CDR2 are SGHTA and FQGNSA. The CDR3 has 13 amino acids. Trimming cost V 5 bases and J 4 bases, with 9 bases left between them.